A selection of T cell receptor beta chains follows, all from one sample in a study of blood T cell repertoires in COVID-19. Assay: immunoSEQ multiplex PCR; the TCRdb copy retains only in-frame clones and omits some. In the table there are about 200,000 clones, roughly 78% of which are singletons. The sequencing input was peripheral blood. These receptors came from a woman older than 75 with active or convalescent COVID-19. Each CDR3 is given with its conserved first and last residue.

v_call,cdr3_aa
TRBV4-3,CASSQDHRTDMNTEAFF
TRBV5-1,CASSFGRRGEAFF
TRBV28,CASTAASGGYTF
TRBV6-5,CASSSGGPPRNEQFF
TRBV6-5,CASSYSGPSSGNTIYF
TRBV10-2,CASRRDRVPDTQYF
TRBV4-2,CASSQGTATNEKLFF
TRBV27,CASSIRGQDNEQFF
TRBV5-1,CASSLVGQNYGYTF
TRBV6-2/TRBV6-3,CASSYRGGHVRRTDTQYF
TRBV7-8,CASSLTFGGRGNTIYF
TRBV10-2,CASKNGVEAFF
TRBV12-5,CASGWHTTDTQYF
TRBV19,CASSTTGGASSYEQYF
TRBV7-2,CASSLKTVAGYTF
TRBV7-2,CASSLEGPSYNEQFF